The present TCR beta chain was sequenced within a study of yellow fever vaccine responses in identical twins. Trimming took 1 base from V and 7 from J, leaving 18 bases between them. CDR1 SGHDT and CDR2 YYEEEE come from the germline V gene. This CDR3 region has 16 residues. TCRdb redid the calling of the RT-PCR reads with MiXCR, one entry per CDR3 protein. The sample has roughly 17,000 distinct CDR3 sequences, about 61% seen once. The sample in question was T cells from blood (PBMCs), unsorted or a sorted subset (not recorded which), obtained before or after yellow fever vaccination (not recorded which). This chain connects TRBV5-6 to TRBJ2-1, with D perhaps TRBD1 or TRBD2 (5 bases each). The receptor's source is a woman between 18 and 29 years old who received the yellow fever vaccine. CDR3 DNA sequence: TGTGCCAGCAGCTTGCTATCCGGGGCCACCCAAAATGAGCAGTTCTTC. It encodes CASSLLSGATQNEQFF.